This T cell receptor (beta chain) comes out of a study of T cell responses to AZD1222 COVID-19 vaccine. On the study more broadly: The study pooled second doses at about 4 or about 12 weeks.

In regard to this clone: The antigen is unknown.

Study-level results: Clonal diversity was possibly underestimated, and the donors were mostly white British, with more females. The study sampled repertoires only after the peak T cell response. Mapped onto spike, vaccine-associated CD4 TCRs spanned it and were dominant at 160-218 and 743-854.

Repertoires were generated with immunoSEQ multiplex PCR, while TCRdb's copy carries only in-frame clones and drops some. The sample yields roughly 120,000 clones, 80% to 90% seen once. The V gene's germline CDR1 is WNHNN and CDR2 SYGVQD (reference sequence). The CDR3 has 19 residues. V lost 7 bases, J lost 0 bases, and 12 bases stayed unmatched. The sequence was obtained from an adult in good health. The sequencing here drew on peripheral blood, taken on day 0 of AZD1222 vaccination. This chain joins TRBV10-1 and TRBJ2-1; 13 nucleotides align to TRBD2. CDR3 DNA sequence: TGCGCCAGCATTCACCCGGGACTAGCGGGACTATGCTCCTACAATGAGCAGTTCTTC. Its protein product is CASIHPGLAGLCSYNEQFF.